This T cell receptor (beta chain) was sequenced in a study of post-analysis software for immune sequencing data. Study-level background: Recorded subtypes: relapsing-remitting, secondary progressive, progressive-relapsing; some patients unannotated.

Study-wide results and limits: Five or six TRBV segments, TRBV5-6, TRBV5-1 and TRBV20-1 among them, were found more frequent in patients than controls. Controls' normalized Chao1 diversity significantly exceeded that of multiple sclerosis patients.

Unique molecular identifiers featured in each of the TCR beta cDNA libraries. Starting from approximately 0.95 to 9.8 million T cells, the study yielded a few hundred thousand cDNA molecules. TCRdb re-called the PCR reads through MiXCR, storing one row per CDR3 protein. Of hundreds of thousands of distinct CDR3 sequences listed, roughly 58% are singletons. The CDR3 extends over 14 amino acids. Germline assignment: CDR1 PRHDT and CDR2 FYEKMQ (reference sequence). The V end lost 0 bases, the J end lost 4 bases, and 7 bases lay between the germline ends. On this clonotype: Its antigen remains unidentified.

This TCR was sampled from a girl between 10 and 17 years old with multiple sclerosis. The sequenced material came from blood. This rearrangement joins TRBV13 to TRBJ2-4, with unresolved D. This chain's CDR3 is CASSLGPRKNIQYF. CDR3 nucleotide sequence: TGTGCCAGCAGCTTAGGCCCCCGGAAAAACATTCAGTACTTC.